The present T cell receptor beta chain was sequenced within a study of blood T cell repertoires in COVID-19. Study context: Spain, Italy and the United States supplied samples that represented acute and convalescent COVID-19.

Participants, about 18 to 90 years old, spanned fewer than 30 US areas. Someone with COVID-19 had been met by exposed participants within 2 weeks before study entry. Data came from immunoSEQ multiplex PCR; TCRdb stores just in-frame clones and leaves some out. The sample includes 250,000 to 300,000 clones, about 85% of them seen just once. V lost 4 bases, J lost 3 bases, and 6 bases stayed unmatched. Germline CDR1 is SGHRS and CDR2 is YFSETQ. This CDR3 is built from 14 residues. The gene calls are TRBV5-1 and TRBJ1-1; 7 nucleotides agree with TRBD1. The TCR sequence derives from a woman aged 50 to 65 who had been exposed to COVID-19. The sample comprised PBMCs or T cells enriched from blood (not recorded which). The chain's CDR3 is CASSRGQLYTEAFF. The CDR3 bases are TGCGCCAGCAGCAGGGGACAGCTTTACACTGAAGCTTTCTTT. The variable domain in full, completed from reference TRBV5-1 and TRBJ1-1, reads KAGVTQTPRYLIKTRGQQVTLSCSPISGHRSVSWYQQTPGQGLQFLFEYFSETQRNKGNFPGRFSGRQFSNSRSEMNVSTLELGDSALYLCASSRGQLYTEAFFGQGTRLTVV.